The next 22 T cell receptor beta chains were all read from a single sample in a study of human T cells and chemical hapten exposure. In TCRdb, the RACE reads were re-called with MiXCR into one record per CDR3 protein. The sample includes under 200,000 distinct CDR3 sequences, 25% to 30% of them seen just once. Noted time point: pre-sensitization, week 0. Treatment: therapeutic diphenylcyclopropenone sensitization with weekly scalp DPC. The specimen comprised whole blood, sampled in connection with sensitization to the hapten diphenylcyclopropenone (DPC). The receptors here all came from a woman younger than 45 with alopecia areata. Some clones in this sample may be carry-over from other donors' samples.

Only a few counts were recorded for this clonotype. The chain combines TRBV7-6 with TRBJ2-5; 7 bases are a match to TRBD1. Germline V gives CDR1 SGHVS, CDR2 FNYEAQ. The CDR3 has 14 amino acids. The V and J ends lost 0 bases and 4 bases, in that order; junction bases with no gene match: 2. CDR3 loop: CASSLAGQIETQYF. Written as DNA, the CDR3 is TGTGCCAGCAGCTTAGCGGGACAGATAGAGACCCAGTACTTC.

This clonotype was seen a handful of times. The chain employs TRBV19 and TRBJ2-2; D gene ambiguous. The V end lost 4 bases, the J end lost 3 bases, and 6 bases lay between the germline ends. This CDR3 has 13 amino acids. CDR1 and CDR2 from the germline V gene are LNHDA and SQIVND (reference sequence). CDR3 nucleotides: TGTGCCAGTAGTAGGTTGGACACCGGGGAGCTGTTTTTT. Protein product: CASSRLDTGELFF.

The CDR3 DNA reads TGCGCCAGCAGCTTCCAGCGGGAGGGGGATGAGCAGTTCTTC. It yields the protein CASSFQREGDEQFF. The V and J genes are TRBV5-1 and TRBJ2-1; 10 bases align to TRBD2. The ends lost 2 bases at V and 8 bases at J; junction bases unmatched: 4. The CDR3 loop spans 14 amino acids. Germline assignment: CDR1 SGHRS and CDR2 YFSETQ.

The chain couples TRBV29-1 to TRBJ1-5, with 7 bases identical to TRBD1. Germline loops: CDR1 SQVTM, CDR2 ANQGSEA. V gave up 7 bases and J gave up 4 bases; unmatched junction bases: 7. The CDR3 contains 13 residues. The CDR3: CSAQTGTNQPQHF. In DNA form, the CDR3 reads TGCAGCGCCCAGACAGGGACTAATCAGCCCCAGCATTTT.

A few counts support this clonotype. V gene TRBV7-3 combines with J gene TRBJ2-3; possibly TRBD1 for D (6 bases). This CDR3 contains 14 residues. Trimming pared 2 bases from V and 3 bases from J, leaving 9 bases between. Looked up from germline, CDR1 is SGHTA and CDR2 is FQGTGA. This CDR3 is CASSLSGATDTQYF. The CDR3 DNA reads as TGTGCCAGCAGCTTATCAGGGGCGACAGATACGCAGTATTTT.

The chain links TRBV7-9 to TRBJ1-6; 7 bases are shared with TRBD1. There are 16 residues in the CDR3. The germline CDR1 and CDR2 sequences are SEHNR and FQNEAQ (reference sequence). The trim removed 5 bases at V and 7 bases at J, leaving 11 bases unmatched. The CDR3 loop reads CASSPDLRGGNSPLHF. The CDR3 coding sequence is TGTGCCAGCAGCCCGGACCTCAGGGGGGGAAATTCACCCCTCCACTTT.

The V call is TRBV6-1, the J call TRBJ2-5; TRBD1 agrees at 11 bases. Germline loops: CDR1 MNHNS, CDR2 SASEGT. The V segment lost 8 bases and the J segment 5 bases; nucleotides outside the gene matches: 13. The CDR3 is 16 amino acids. The CDR3 spells CASSPDGQGAEETQYF. The CDR3, as DNA: TGTGCCAGCTCCCCTGATGGACAGGGGGCGGAGGAGACCCAGTACTTC.

The chain links TRBV12-3 or TRBV12-4 to TRBJ2-7; unclear D gene. Between the trimmed V and J ends, which lost 5 bases and 2 bases, there was a span of 10 bases. The CDR3 consists of 13 residues. The CDR3 region is CASSLLPTYEQYF. The CDR3 bases are TGTGCCAGCAGTCTCCTTCCTACCTACGAGCAGTACTTC.

This clonotype was detected only once. The V call is TRBV6-5, the J call TRBJ2-7, with 9 bases matching TRBD2. V lost 0 bases, J lost 6 bases, and 6 bases stayed unmatched. The CDR3 totals 15 residues. From germline, CDR1 is MNHEY and CDR2 SVGAGI. The CDR3 region is CASSYSAGLATEQYF. In DNA, the CDR3 is TGTGCCAGCAGTTACTCCGCGGGACTAGCCACCGAGCAGTACTTC.

This clonotype has just a few counts. The chain couples TRBV7-9 to TRBJ1-2; the D is unclear. V was shortened by 5 bases and J by 7 bases, with 17 bases between the two germline ends. CDR3 length equals 14 residues. Germline loops: CDR1 SEHNR, CDR2 FQNEAQ (reference sequence). The CDR3 region is CASSRHSPPGGYTF. The CDR3 DNA reads TGTGCCAGCAGCCGACACTCACCTCCTGGTGGCTACACCTTC.

This clonotype was seen more than once but under ten times. The chain joins TRBV9 to TRBJ1-1; D gene uncertain. V lost 0 bases and J 6 bases, leaving 9 bases between the germline ends. From germline, CDR1 is SGDLS and CDR2 YYNGEE. The CDR3 contains 13 residues. In DNA form, the CDR3 reads TGTGCCAGCAGCGTAGAACTCGGGGCTGAAGCTTTCTTT. Residues: CASSVELGAEAFF.

The J gene is TRBJ1-1, the V gene TRBV15; TRBD1 aligns across 7 bases. CDR1 is LNHNV, CDR2 YYDKDF, per germline (reference sequence). This CDR3 spans 15 amino acids. The ends lost 0 bases at V and 13 bases at J; junction bases unmatched: 14. The CDR3 sequence: CATSRDLNRGGVDFF. CDR3 nucleotide sequence: TGTGCCACCAGCAGAGATCTTAACAGGGGAGGGGTAGATTTCTTT.

This clonotype was counted only a few times. The rearrangement joins TRBV5-1 to TRBJ1-1; TRBD1 is a possible D gene (6 bases). The CDR3 loop spans 16 amino acids. CDR1 and CDR2 (germline): SGHRS, YFSETQ. Trimming took off 4 bases at V and 1 base at J, with 17 bases between the two ends. CDR3 residues: CASSTFGGGTNTEAFF. CDR3 DNA sequence: TGCGCCAGCAGCACTTTCGGGGGGGGCACGAACACTGAAGCTTTCTTT.

V is TRBV7-8 and J is TRBJ1-5; D is unclear. CDR1 and CDR2 (germline): SGHVS, FQNEAQ. The V end lost 5 bases, the J end lost 11 bases, and 16 bases lay between the germline ends. The CDR3 covers 13 residues. Here the CDR3 reads CASSMDRFGAQHF. CDR3 DNA: TGTGCCAGCAGCATGGACCGTTTTGGGGCCCAGCATTTT. The whole variable domain, filled in from reference TRBV7-8 and TRBJ1-5, reads GAGVSQSPRYKVAKRGQDVALRCDPISGHVSLFWYQQALGQGPEFLTYFQNEAQLDKSGLPSDRFFAERPEGSVSTLKIQRTQQEDSAVYLCASSMDRFGAQHFGDGTRLSIL.

The rearrangement uses TRBV4-1 and TRBJ2-3; D uncertain. The ends were cut back, 4 bases at V and 6 bases at J, with 11 bases in the middle. The CDR3 consists of 13 residues. The germline CDR1 and CDR2 sequences are MGHRA and YSYEKL. CDR3 loop: CASSPVAPDTQYF. CDR3 DNA sequence: TGCGCCAGCAGCCCAGTAGCTCCCGATACGCAGTATTTT.

V and J are TRBV6-1 and TRBJ2-1; 10 nucleotides align to TRBD2. The CDR3 covers 15 residues. V lost 7 bases and J lost 13; bases outside the gene matches: 16. The germline CDR1 and CDR2 sequences are MNHNS and SASEGT. CDR3 sequence: CASMGLGSGGPSQFF. The CDR3 coding sequence is TGTGCCAGCATGGGATTGGGTAGCGGGGGGCCAAGCCAGTTCTTC.

This clonotype was recorded a few times. The chain employs TRBV28 and TRBJ2-7, with a weak D call TRBD1 (6 bases). Trimming took 5 bases from V and 3 from J, leaving 14 bases between them. In germline, CDR1 is MDHEN, CDR2 SYDVKM. The CDR3 consists of 14 residues. CDR3 region: CASSRPDRDYEQYF. The CDR3 coding sequence is TGTGCCAGCAGTAGACCGGACAGAGACTACGAGCAGTACTTC.

This clonotype came up a few times. V gene TRBV28 combines with J gene TRBJ1-5; D might be TRBD1 (5 bases). The CDR3 sequence is 12 residues long. CDR1 and CDR2 (germline): MDHEN, SYDVKM. V dropped 9 bases and J dropped 8 bases, with 14 bases sitting between them. The CDR3 reads CASRTGGKPQHF. The DNA for the CDR3 is TGTGCCAGTAGGACGGGGGGAAAGCCCCAGCATTTT.

The CDR3 protein is CASSQVDEKLFF. The DNA for the CDR3 is TGCGCCAGCAGCCAAGTCGATGAAAAACTGTTTTTT. The chain joins TRBV4-3 to TRBJ1-4; the D is unclear. The germline V gene has CDR1 LGHNA and CDR2 YSLEER. This CDR3 contains 12 residues. Trimming took off 1 base at V and 6 bases at J, with 3 bases between the two ends.

The CDR3 DNA reads as TGTGCCAGCAGGAGTCGGGGCAATCAGCCCCAGCATTTT. This sequence encodes CASRSRGNQPQHF. This chain links TRBV2 with TRBJ1-5; D gene ambiguous. The V and J ends lost 6 bases and 2 bases respectively, with 8 bases between them. The CDR3 totals 13 residues. CDR1 is SNHLY, CDR2 FYNNEI, per germline.

In nucleotides, the CDR3 is TGTGCCAGCAGCCAAGCGAGAGGGGGCGAGCAGTTCTTC. This gives the protein CASSQARGGEQFF. The rearrangement links TRBV3-1 to TRBJ2-1; 7 nucleotides agree with TRBD1. V lost 1 base, J lost 10 bases, and 4 bases stayed unmatched. The CDR3 extends over 13 amino acids. CDR1 and CDR2 from the germline V gene are LGHDT and YNNKEL (reference sequence).

This CDR3 reads CASSQDLSSGNTIYF. The CDR3 bases are TGCGCCAGCAGCCAAGATCTGAGCTCTGGAAACACCATATATTTT. This rearrangement joins TRBV4-3 to TRBJ1-3; D is unclear. V shed 0 bases and J shed 0 bases, with 6 bases lying between them. The CDR3 spans 15 residues. Germline V gene data show CDR1 as LGHNA and CDR2 as YSLEER.